The 13 T cell receptor beta chains reported below all come from one sample, sequenced in a study of cytomegalovirus exposure and HLA in healthy donors. This PCR relied on a set of 60 Vbeta primers and 13 Jbeta primers. Sequenced by immunoSEQ multiplex PCR; TCRdb stores in-frame clones only, minus some. The sample lists around 120,000 clones, around 80% seen once, with about 10% in the top ten. The sequenced sample was PBMCs. All receptors derive from a female donor in good health and CMV-seropositive.

This chain connects TRBV5-4 to TRBJ2-5; 8 nucleotides match TRBD2. V was clipped by 1 base and J by 2 bases; unmatched bases: 7. This CDR3 comprises 16 residues. Germline V gives CDR1 SGHNT, CDR2 YYREEE (reference sequence). CDR3 loop: CASSLLTSAPQETQYF. The CDR3 region has the DNA TGTGCCAGCAGCTTGCTGACTAGCGCGCCTCAAGAGACCCAGTACTTC.

The genes are TRBV9 and TRBJ2-6, with TRBD1 matching over 10 bases. The ends lost 0 bases at V and 4 bases at J; junction bases unmatched: 10. This CDR3 contains 19 residues. Germline lookup yields CDR1 SGDLS and CDR2 YYNGEE. CDR3 DNA sequence: TGTGCCAGCAGCGTAGCAGAGACAGGGGGCGCATTAGGGGCCAACGTCCTGACTTTC. Its translation: CASSVAETGGALGANVLTF.

This clone was found once. The chain uses TRBV7-9 and TRBJ2-1; D may be TRBD1 (6 bases). Germline CDR1 reads SEHNR; CDR2 reads FQNEAQ (reference sequence). Trimming removed 3 bases at V and 4 bases at J, with 10 bases between. The CDR3 runs to 14 residues. This CDR3 is CASSFLQGYNEQFF. Here the CDR3 DNA reads TGTGCCAGCAGCTTCCTACAGGGTTACAATGAGCAGTTCTTC.

The chain links TRBV18 to TRBJ1-2; no definite D call. Germline V CDR1 and CDR2: KGHSH, LQKENI. Trimming stripped 0 bases from V and 6 bases from J, with 5 bases between. CDR3 size: 12 residues. CDR3 amino acids: CASSPPGDGYTF. The CDR3, as DNA: TGTGCCAGCTCACCACCGGGAGATGGCTACACCTTC.

This chain joins TRBV7-2 and TRBJ1-5; 10 bases map to TRBD1. Trimming removed 0 bases from V and 4 bases from J; junction bases left unmatched: 12. The CDR3 runs to 19 residues. From germline, CDR1 is SGHTA and CDR2 FQGNSA. The CDR3, as DNA: TGTGCCAGCAGCTTAGCGCTCAATCTGGGGGGACAGGGGAATCAGCCCCAGCATTTT. Encoded protein: CASSLALNLGGQGNQPQHF.

This rearrangement joins TRBV14 to TRBJ2-1; D possibly corresponds to TRBD1 (5 bases). The CDR3 spans 16 residues. Germline CDR1 SGHDN, CDR2 FVKESK. V lost 0 bases and J lost 3, with 12 bases in between. CDR3 DNA: TGTGCCAGCAGCCAAGATTCCGGACATTACTACAATGAGCAGTTCTTC. Translating gives CASSQDSGHYYNEQFF.

The V call is TRBV9, the J call TRBJ2-1, with a weak D call TRBD2 (6 bases). The CDR3 is 16 residues long. The germline V gene has CDR1 SGDLS and CDR2 YYNGEE. Between the trimmed V and J ends, which lost 4 bases and 0 bases, there was a span of 14 bases. CDR3 sequence: CASSSSSGFSYNEQFF. DNA of the CDR3: TGTGCCAGCAGCTCCTCGAGCGGGTTCTCCTACAATGAGCAGTTCTTC. Full variable domain (remainder filled in from reference TRBV9 and TRBJ2-1): DSGVTQTPKHLITATGQRVTLRCSPRSGDLSVYWYQQSLDQGLQFLIQYYNGEERAKGNILERFSAQQFPDLHSELNLSSLELGDSALYFCASSSSSGFSYNEQFFGPGTRLTVL.

The CDR3 nucleotides are TGTGCCTGGGGACACCCGGACAATGAGCAGTTCTTC. This gives the protein CAWGHPDNEQFF. The V call is TRBV30, the J call TRBJ2-1, with D possibly matching TRBD1 (5 bases). CDR1 is GTSNPN, CDR2 SVGIG, per germline (reference sequence). The CDR3 runs 12 residues. Trimming took 5 bases from V and 5 from J, leaving 10 bases between them.

The chain couples TRBV5-1 to TRBJ2-5; D is unclear. V shed 0 bases and J shed 2 bases, with 11 bases lying between them. The CDR3 extends over 15 amino acids. Per germline, CDR1 SGHRS and CDR2 YFSETQ. The CDR3 here is CASSLDPGLQETQYF. The CDR3 DNA reads TGCGCCAGCAGCTTGGACCCGGGTCTTCAAGAGACCCAGTACTTC.

This clone was found once. Other DNA sequences within the sample encode an identical CDR3. The gene calls are TRBV30 and TRBJ2-5; D remains unclear. The DNA end is more similar to TRBJ2-7, so the J call may be wrong. CDR3 length equals 13 residues. Germline loops: CDR1 GTSNPN, CDR2 SVGIG (reference sequence). The CDR3 region is CAWSSGLPYEQYF. CDR3 DNA sequence: TGTGCCTGGTCTTCCGGGTTGCCCTACGAGCAGTACTTC.

The gene calls are TRBV6-6 and TRBJ2-3; the match to TRBD2 covers 11 bases. The CDR3 contains 15 residues. Trimming removed 7 bases from V and 2 bases from J; junction bases left unmatched: 5. From germline, CDR1 is MNHNY and CDR2 SVGAGI (reference sequence). DNA of the CDR3: TGTGCCAGCACCCATAGCGGGGGGGACACAGATACGCAGTATTTT. It encodes CASTHSGGDTDTQYF.

The chain is built from TRBV2 and TRBJ2-3; 11 bases line up with TRBD1. In germline, CDR1 is SNHLY, CDR2 FYNNEI. This CDR3 comprises 15 residues. V gave up 6 bases and J gave up 3 bases; unmatched junction bases: 5. This CDR3 reads CASSRDRGSTDTQYF. The CDR3 region has the DNA TGTGCCAGCAGCCGGGACAGGGGGTCGACAGATACGCAGTATTTT.

V is TRBV19 and J is TRBJ2-7; 8 nucleotides align to TRBD1. The CDR3 loop spans 16 amino acids. Per germline, CDR1 LNHDA and CDR2 SQIVND (reference sequence). Trimming at V came to 6 bases and at J to 6 bases, leaving 16 bases not matched to a gene. CDR3 sequence reads: CASSTGDVDRVREQYF. As DNA, the CDR3 is TGTGCCAGTAGCACGGGGGATGTGGACAGGGTACGCGAGCAGTACTTC.